The rows below give T cell receptor beta chains drawn from one sample of a study of T cell responses to AZD1222 COVID-19 vaccine. TCRdb keeps only in-frame clones here, not all; method: immunoSEQ multiplex PCR. The sample shows 150,000 to 200,000 clones, approximately 86% of them seen only once. The sequencing here drew on peripheral blood, taken 28 days after the second AZD1222 dose. The source is an adult who received the AZD1222 COVID-19 vaccine. The conserved cysteine and the conserved F or W are not part of the CDR3 here. The order of the fields is V gene, CDR3 protein.

>TRBV25-1
ASRETGQVYEQY
>TRBV19
ASSIDVGVGGNQPQH
>TRBV2
ASRQTENTEAF
>TRBV7-3
ASSLSSIQETQY
>TRBV6-5
ASSHRDEQY
>TRBV19
ASTDQGARQPQH
>TRBV3-1/TRBV3-2
ASSQEPRQAGEQF
>TRBV21-1
ARTTGQETQY
>TRBV30
AWSVLGGDQPQH
>TRBV24-1
ATSDTLLDTQY
>TRBV29-1
SVEGGPSGLNTGELF
>TRBV6-1
ASSDSHEQY
>TRBV6-1
ASSEGLAGGIDTQY
>TRBV3-1/TRBV3-2
ASSRRTRGGINEQF
>TRBV9
ASSVRGEYNSPLH
>TRBV19
ASSIPGQGFSGNTIY
>TRBV7-9
ASSFSYEQY
>TRBV24-1
ATSDSRDRSGKLF
>TRBV3-1/TRBV3-2
ASSFGTVAEAF
>TRBV5-1
ASTHGEGNSPLH
>TRBV9
ASSVAPDNSPLH
>TRBV27
ASRSTARAGYT
>TRBV9
ASSVGRGGLNEQF
>TRBV30
AWSFGTLNTEAF